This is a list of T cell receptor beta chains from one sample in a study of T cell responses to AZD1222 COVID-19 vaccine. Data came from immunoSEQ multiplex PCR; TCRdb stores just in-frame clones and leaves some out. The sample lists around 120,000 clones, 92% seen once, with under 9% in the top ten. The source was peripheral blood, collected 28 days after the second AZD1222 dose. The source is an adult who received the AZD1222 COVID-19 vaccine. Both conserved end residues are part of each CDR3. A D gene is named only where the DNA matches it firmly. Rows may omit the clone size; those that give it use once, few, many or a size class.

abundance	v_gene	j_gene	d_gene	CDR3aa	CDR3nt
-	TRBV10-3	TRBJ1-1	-	CAISESAGGYTEAFF	TGTGCCATCAGTGAGTCGGCCGGGGGCTACACTGAAGCTTTCTTT
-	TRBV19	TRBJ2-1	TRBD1	CASSSGTGSYNEQFF	TGTGCCAGTAGTAGCGGGACAGGGAGTTACAATGAGCAGTTCTTC
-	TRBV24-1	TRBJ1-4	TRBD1	CATSTGAGEKLFF	TGTGCCACCAGTACAGGGGCTGGTGAAAAACTGTTTTTT
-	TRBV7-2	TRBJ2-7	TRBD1	CASTDRGSSREQYF	TGTGCCAGCACCGACAGGGGGTCCTCGCGCGAGCAGTACTTC
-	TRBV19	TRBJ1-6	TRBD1	CASSRQGGNSPLHF	TGTGCCAGTAGTCGTCAGGGGGGTAATTCACCCCTCCACTTT
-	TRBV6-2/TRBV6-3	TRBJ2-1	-	CASSSPMTTGGLYEQFF	TGTGCCAGCAGTTCCCCTATGACTACCGGGGGTTTGTATGAGCAGTTCTTC
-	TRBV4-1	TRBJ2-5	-	CASSQTAREETQYF	TGCGCCAGCAGCCAGACCGCTAGGGAAGAGACCCAGTACTTC
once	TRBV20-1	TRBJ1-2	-	CSASSRPGARGNYGYTF	TGCAGTGCTAGTAGCCGTCCGGGGGCAAGAGGAAACTATGGCTACACCTTC
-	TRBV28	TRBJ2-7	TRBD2	CASSTEPGLAGLYEQYF	TGTGCCAGCAGTACCGAACCGGGACTAGCGGGATTGTACGAGCAGTACTTC
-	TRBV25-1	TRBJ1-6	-	CASSATGSSPLHF	TGTGCCAGCAGTGCCACGGGGAGTTCACCCCTCCACTTT
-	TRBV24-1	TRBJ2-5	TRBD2	CATSDQTSRETQYF	TGTGCCACCAGTGACCAGACTAGCAGAGAGACCCAGTACTTC
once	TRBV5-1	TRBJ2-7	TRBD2	CASSSGTSLWEQYF	TGCGCCAGCAGTTCCGGGACTAGCCTGTGGGAGCAGTACTTC
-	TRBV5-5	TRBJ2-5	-	CASSLGAPRETQYF	TGTGCCAGCAGCTTGGGGGCCCCGCGGGAGACCCAGTACTTC
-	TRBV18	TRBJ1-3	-	CASSPPGATGNTIYF	TGTGCCAGCTCACCACCGGGGGCTACTGGAAACACCATATATTTT
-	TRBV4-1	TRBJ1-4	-	CASSQVITYEKLFF	TGCGCCAGCAGCCAAGTAATCACTTATGAAAAACTGTTTTTT
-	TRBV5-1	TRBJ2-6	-	CASSLDGSGANVLTF	TGCGCCAGCAGCTTAGACGGCTCTGGGGCCAACGTCCTGACTTTC
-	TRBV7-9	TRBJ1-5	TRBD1	CASSLGTGNQPQHF	TGTGCCAGCAGCCTTGGGACAGGCAATCAGCCCCAGCATTTT
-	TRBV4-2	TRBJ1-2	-	CASSGPQLSSGGYTF	TGTGCCAGCAGCGGTCCGCAACTTTCGAGCGGTGGCTACACCTTC
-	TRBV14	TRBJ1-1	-	CASSRTLNTEAFF	TGTGCCAGCAGCCGGACCTTGAACACTGAAGCTTTCTTT
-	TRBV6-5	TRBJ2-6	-	CASSSGVSGANVLTF	TGTGCCAGCAGTTCAGGGGTCTCTGGGGCCAACGTCCTGACTTTC
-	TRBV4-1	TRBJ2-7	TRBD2	CASSINSGSSYEQYF	TGCGCCAGCAGCATTAATAGCGGGAGCTCCTACGAGCAGTACTTC
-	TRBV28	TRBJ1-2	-	CASSLSMGGYTF	TGTGCCAGCAGTTTAAGTATGGGAGGCTACACCTTC
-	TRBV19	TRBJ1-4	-	CASYHRNATNEKLFF	TGTGCCAGTTATCACAGAAATGCAACTAATGAAAAACTGTTTTTT
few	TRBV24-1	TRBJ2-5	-	CATSDTTGRETQYF	TGTGCCACCAGTGATACCACAGGGAGAGAGACCCAGTACTTC
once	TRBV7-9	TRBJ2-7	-	CASSSRDLYGPEQYF	TGTGCCAGCAGCTCACGGGACTTGTATGGGCCCGAGCAGTACTTC
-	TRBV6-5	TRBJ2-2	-	CASMWTDSGGELFF	TGTGCCAGCATGTGGACTGACTCAGGCGGGGAGCTGTTTTTT
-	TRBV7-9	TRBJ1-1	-	CASSLESGSTEAFF	TGTGCCAGCAGCCTCGAGAGTGGTTCAACTGAAGCTTTCTTT
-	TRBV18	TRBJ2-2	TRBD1	CASSPYRGQNNTGELFF	TGTGCCAGCTCACCCTACCGGGGACAGAACAACACCGGGGAGCTGTTTTTT
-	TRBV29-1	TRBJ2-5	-	CSVVLFLAGRTQYF	TGCAGCGTTGTGCTTTTTCTAGCCGGACGGACCCAGTACTTC
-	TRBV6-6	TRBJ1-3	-	CASSYTGLAKGNTIYF	TGTGCCAGCAGTTACACAGGGCTCGCAAAGGGAAACACCATATATTTT
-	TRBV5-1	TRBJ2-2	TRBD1	CASSLTGEYTGELFF	TGCGCCAGCAGCTTGACAGGGGAATATACCGGGGAGCTGTTTTTT
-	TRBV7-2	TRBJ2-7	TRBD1	CASSPTAGQGYEQYF	TGTGCCAGCAGCCCAACCGCGGGACAGGGGTACGAGCAGTACTTC
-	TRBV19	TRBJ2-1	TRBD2	CASSYAAGSTGRDEQFF	TGTGCCAGTAGCTACGCAGCGGGAAGTACGGGAAGGGATGAGCAGTTCTTC
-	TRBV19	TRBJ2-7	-	CASSSQGISHEQYF	TGTGCCAGTAGTTCCCAGGGTATTTCCCACGAGCAGTACTTC
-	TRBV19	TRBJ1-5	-	CASSSGAINQPQHF	TGTGCCAGTAGTTCGGGTGCGATCAATCAGCCCCAGCATTTT
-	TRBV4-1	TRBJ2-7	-	CASSLRWEKTYEQYF	TGCGCCAGCAGCCTCCGGTGGGAGAAAACCTACGAGCAGTACTTC
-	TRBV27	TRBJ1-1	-	CASGTTSQYPKAGRIYTEAFF	TGTGCCAGCGGCACAACAAGCCAATACCCCAAAGCTGGCAGAATATACACTGAAGCTTTCTTT
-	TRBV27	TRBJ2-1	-	CASSLRGRTDNEQFF	TGTGCCAGCAGTTTACGGGGCCGGACTGACAATGAGCAGTTCTTC
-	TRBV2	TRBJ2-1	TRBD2	CASSSLWRGGISYNEQFF	TGTGCCAGCAGTTCCCTATGGCGGGGGGGGATCTCCTACAATGAGCAGTTCTTC
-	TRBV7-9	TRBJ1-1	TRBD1	CASSPGQGWTEAFF	TGTGCCAGCAGCCCTGGACAGGGGTGGACTGAAGCTTTCTTT
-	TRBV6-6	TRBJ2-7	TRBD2	CASSEPSGAAYEQYF	TGTGCCAGCAGCGAACCGAGCGGGGCGGCCTACGAGCAGTACTTC
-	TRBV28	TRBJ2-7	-	CASQEGYEQYF	TGTGCCAGCCAGGAGGGGTACGAGCAGTACTTC
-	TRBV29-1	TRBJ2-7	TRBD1	CSAWTGSYEQYF	TGCAGCGCTTGGACAGGGTCTTACGAGCAGTACTTC
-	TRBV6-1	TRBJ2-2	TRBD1	CASSAKSPQGPNTGELFF	TGTGCCAGCAGTGCCAAAAGCCCACAGGGGCCGAACACCGGGGAGCTGTTTTTT
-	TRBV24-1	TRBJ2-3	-	CATSHFLAADTQYF	TGTGCCACCAGCCACTTCCTAGCTGCAGATACGCAGTATTTT